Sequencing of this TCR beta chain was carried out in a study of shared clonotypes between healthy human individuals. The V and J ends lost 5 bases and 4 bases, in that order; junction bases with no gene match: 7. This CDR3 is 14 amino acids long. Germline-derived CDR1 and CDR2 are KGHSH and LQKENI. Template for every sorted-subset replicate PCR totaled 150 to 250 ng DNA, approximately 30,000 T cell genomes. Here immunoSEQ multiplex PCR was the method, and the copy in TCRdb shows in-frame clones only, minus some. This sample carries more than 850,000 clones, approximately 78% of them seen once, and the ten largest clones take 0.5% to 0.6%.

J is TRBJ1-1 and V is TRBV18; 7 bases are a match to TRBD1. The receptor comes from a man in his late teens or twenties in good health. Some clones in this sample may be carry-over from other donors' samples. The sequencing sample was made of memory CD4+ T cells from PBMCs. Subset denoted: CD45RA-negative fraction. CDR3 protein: CASSVNRGTTEAFF. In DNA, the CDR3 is TGTGCCAGCTCAGTAAACAGGGGAACCACTGAAGCTTTCTTT.